This T cell receptor (beta chain) was profiled in a study of OX40 agonist ivuxolimab in advanced cancers. Study-level information: Patients took ivuxolimab, an agonistic anti-OX40 (CD134) antibody.

CDR1 and CDR2 (germline): SNHLY, FYNNEI. This CDR3 spans 15 amino acids. V was shortened by 3 bases and J by 9 bases, with 18 bases between the two germline ends. This clone was picked up one time. Its antigen is currently unknown. The cohort excluded patients with autoimmune disease history or systemic immunosuppression. Study-level findings and limits: The CD4+ and CD8+ T cells in the blood had expanded clonally by week 6 at 0.1 to 3.0 mg/kg.

Clones were sequenced by immunoSEQ multiplex PCR, and TCRdb holds only the in-frame ones, with some missing. The sample lists approximately 58,000 clones, roughly 80% occurring once. Sequenced material: CD4+ or CD8+ T cells sorted from blood, taken in a trial of the OX40 agonist ivuxolimab. This TCR came from an adult with an advanced solid tumor such as melanoma, head and neck, liver or kidney cancer. V is TRBV2 and J is TRBJ2-4; D unclear. The CDR3 region is CASSEDPPGSSIQYF. The CDR3 coding sequence is TGTGCCAGCAGTGAGGACCCGCCCGGATCGAGCATTCAGTACTTC.